These 26 T cell receptor beta chains were sequenced from one sample in a study of human T cells and chemical hapten exposure. Using its own MiXCR run on the RACE reads, TCRdb lists one record per CDR3 protein. The table includes about 49,000 distinct CDR3 sequences, around 9.3% detected once. Time point defined: patch test 1, 2 weeks after DPC sensitization. Treatment given: therapeutic diphenylcyclopropenone sensitization with weekly scalp DPC. Sequenced material: whole blood, taken in connection with sensitization to the hapten diphenylcyclopropenone (DPC). The receptors come from a woman aged 45-60 years with alopecia areata. Some clones in this sample may be carry-over from other donors' samples.

This clonotype has at least ten counts. The V call is TRBV2, the J call TRBJ2-1; 9 bases align to TRBD2. This CDR3 is built from 15 residues. The V segment lost 2 bases and the J segment 4 bases; nucleotides outside the gene matches: 3. CDR1 is SNHLY and CDR2 is FYNNEI in the germline V gene. The chain's CDR3 is CASSELLAGYNEQFF. The DNA of the CDR3 is TGTGCCAGCAGTGAACTACTAGCGGGTTACAATGAGCAGTTCTTC.

This clonotype appeared many times. V usage is TRBV9 and J usage is TRBJ2-6; D remains ambiguous. Trimming took off 4 bases at V and 4 bases at J, with 9 bases between the two ends. The length of the CDR3 is 14 residues. Per germline, CDR1 SGDLS and CDR2 YYNGEE. CDR3: CASSPFRGANVLTF. The CDR3 bases are TGTGCCAGCAGCCCTTTTAGAGGGGCCAACGTCCTGACTTTC.

This clonotype came up a few times. The gene calls are TRBV11-2 and TRBJ2-2; TRBD1 aligns across 10 bases. CDR3 length: 16 amino acids. CDR1 SGHAT and CDR2 FQNNGV come from the germline V gene. The ends lost 2 bases at V and 3 bases at J; junction bases unmatched: 3. The CDR3 bases are TGTGCCAGCAGCTTAAGAGGGACAGGGGACACCGGGGAGCTGTTTTTT. Amino acids: CASSLRGTGDTGELFF.

This clonotype was found many times. The rearrangement uses TRBV15 and TRBJ1-5; D possibly corresponds to TRBD1 (5 bases). Germline assignment: CDR1 LNHNV and CDR2 YYDKDF (reference sequence). Trimming took 6 bases from V and 0 from J, leaving 9 bases between them. The CDR3 runs 14 residues. CDR3 loop: CATRGPRSNQPQHF. CDR3 bases: TGTGCCACCAGGGGGCCGCGTAGCAATCAGCCCCAGCATTTT. The variable domain in full, completed from reference TRBV15 and TRBJ1-5, reads DAMVIQNPRYQVTQFGKPVTLSCSQTLNHNVMYWYQQKSSQAPKLLFHYYDKDFNNEADTPDNFQSRRPNTSFCFLDIRSPGLGDTAMYLCATRGPRSNQPQHFGDGTRLSIL.

This clonotype was counted at least ten times. The genes are TRBV4-1 and TRBJ1-5; 9 nucleotides match TRBD1. The V gene end was trimmed by 1 base and the J gene end by 4 bases; junction bases not matched to a gene: 11. From germline, CDR1 is MGHRA and CDR2 YSYEKL. The CDR3 length is 18 residues. The DNA of the CDR3 is TGCGCCAGCAGCCAAGTTCTACAATTGACAGGGGGGAATCAGCCCCAGCATTTT. Its protein is CASSQVLQLTGGNQPQHF.

This clonotype was observed at least ten times. CDR3 in amino acids: CASSKELWAQYF. The CDR3 DNA is TGTGCCAGCAGCAAGGAGCTCTGGGCCCAGTACTTC. The gene calls are TRBV6-1 and TRBJ2-5, with D hard to call. The CDR3 extends over 12 amino acids. Trimming removed 6 bases at V and 9 bases at J, with 14 bases between. Germline lookup yields CDR1 MNHNS and CDR2 SASEGT.

This clonotype was seen only a few times. This chain joins TRBV14 and TRBJ2-1; D possibly corresponds to TRBD1 (5 bases). CDR3 length: 14 amino acids. Per the germline V gene, CDR1 is SGHDN and CDR2 is FVKESK. V dropped 4 bases and J dropped 10 bases, with 17 bases sitting between them. Here the CDR3 DNA reads TGTGCCAGCAGCCTTGGTAGGGGTCTTTGGGAGCAGTTCTTC. Its protein is CASSLGRGLWEQFF.

This clonotype was found many times. The CDR3 nucleotides are TGTGCCAGCAGCTTGGGCGGGGATCAGCCCCAGCATTTT. This gives the protein CASSLGGDQPQHF. The rearrangement uses TRBV5-5 and TRBJ1-5; no clear D. With 0 bases removed from V and 5 bases from J, the gap between germline ends came to 6 bases. This CDR3 contains 13 residues. Germline lookup yields CDR1 SGHKS and CDR2 YYEKEE (reference sequence).

This clonotype was seen at least ten times. The chain employs TRBV4-1 and TRBJ1-1; D is unclear. The CDR3 is 14 residues long. Trimming stripped 3 bases from V and 0 bases from J, with 8 bases between. Germline loops: CDR1 MGHRA, CDR2 YSYEKL. The CDR3 nucleotides read TGCGCCAGCAGCCACGCGACGGTGAACACTGAAGCTTTCTTT. Translated: CASSHATVNTEAFF.

The gene calls are TRBV5-1 and TRBJ1-1, with a weak D call TRBD1 (5 bases). The CDR3 extends over 15 amino acids. V lost 1 base and J 1 base, leaving 11 bases between the germline ends. Germline-derived CDR1 and CDR2 are SGHRS and YFSETQ. The CDR3 loop reads CASSLSGGSNTEAFF. The CDR3 DNA follows: TGCGCCAGCAGCTTGTCTGGGGGTTCGAACACTGAAGCTTTCTTT.

This clonotype was found a few times. The chain carries TRBV7-9 and TRBJ1-2; D remains ambiguous. The germline gives CDR1 SEHNR, CDR2 FQNEAQ (reference sequence). The ends were cut back, 4 bases at V and 7 bases at J, with 7 bases in the middle. The CDR3 extends over 11 amino acids. DNA of the CDR3: TGTGCCAGCAGCTACGGTAGTGGCTACACCTTC. It encodes CASSYGSGYTF. Full variable domain (remainder filled in from reference TRBV7-9 and TRBJ1-2): DTGVSQNPRHKITKRGQNVTFRCDPISEHNRLYWYRQTLGQGPEFLTYFQNEAQLEKSRLLSDRFSAERPKGSFSTLEIQRTEQGDSAMYLCASSYGSGYTFGSGTRLTVV.

This clonotype was observed many times. V usage is TRBV12-5 and J usage is TRBJ2-1, with TRBD2 identical over 7 bases. The trim removed 7 bases at V and 6 bases at J, leaving 9 bases unmatched. The CDR3 length is 14 residues. CDR1 and CDR2 (germline): LGHNT, FRNRAP. CDR3 DNA: TGTGCTAGTGCTTGGCGGGAGTCAATCAATGAGCAGTTCTTC. Amino acid sequence: CASAWRESINEQFF.

This clonotype was recorded at least ten times. The V gene is TRBV28, the J gene TRBJ1-5; D is possibly TRBD1 (5 bases). CDR1 is MDHEN, CDR2 SYDVKM, per germline. V was cut by 4 bases and J by 5 bases, with 15 bases left in between. The CDR3 consists of 15 residues. The CDR3, as DNA: TGTGCCAGCAGTTCGCATAGGGGACGCTATCAGCCCCAGCATTTT. Translating it yields CASSSHRGRYQPQHF.

Only a few counts were recorded for this clonotype. V gene TRBV4-3 combines with J gene TRBJ2-7, with a tentative D call TRBD2 (5 bases). Looked up from germline, CDR1 is LGHNA and CDR2 is YSLEER. Trimming took off 4 bases at V and 3 bases at J, with 10 bases between the two ends. The CDR3 has 13 amino acids. CDR3 protein: CASSRGPDYEQYF. In DNA, the CDR3 is TGCGCCAGCAGCCGCGGGCCGGACTACGAGCAGTACTTC.

A few counts support this clonotype. The chain joins TRBV9 to TRBJ1-1; TRBD1 aligns across 9 bases. V lost 0 bases to trimming and J lost 4 bases; unmatched junction nucleotides: 1. The CDR3 is 14 amino acids. CDR1 is SGDLS, CDR2 YYNGEE, per germline. The DNA for the CDR3 is TGTGCCAGCAGCGTAGTACAGGGGGCCACTGAAGCTTTCTTT. This encodes CASSVVQGATEAFF.

This clonotype came up a few times. V usage is TRBV6-2 or TRBV6-3 and J usage is TRBJ2-7; D gene ambiguous. V shed 0 bases and J shed 2 bases, with 8 bases lying between them. This CDR3 spans 14 amino acids. Germline CDR1 MNHEY, CDR2 SVGEGT. The CDR3 nucleotides are TGTGCCAGCAGTTACTCTCGGATTACCTACGAGCAGTACTTC. The encoded protein is CASSYSRITYEQYF.

Ten or more counts support this clonotype. This chain uses TRBV29-1 with TRBJ1-1, with D maybe TRBD1 (6 bases). Germline CDR1 and CDR2: SQVTM and ANQGSEA. Trimming cost V 5 bases and J 1 base, with 14 bases left between them. The length of the CDR3 is 14 residues. This CDR3 is CSVRNREANTEAFF. The CDR3 DNA sequence: TGCAGCGTTCGTAACAGGGAAGCGAACACTGAAGCTTTCTTT.

This clonotype was observed many times. The gene calls are TRBV5-1 and TRBJ1-1; D may be TRBD1 (6 bases). This CDR3 comprises 13 residues. Per germline, CDR1 SGHRS and CDR2 YFSETQ. The V and J ends lost 0 bases and 6 bases respectively, with 9 bases between them. CDR3 protein: CASSLGSGAEAFF. As DNA, the CDR3 is TGCGCCAGCAGCTTGGGTTCAGGGGCTGAAGCTTTCTTT. Filled out from reference TRBV5-1 and TRBJ1-1, the complete variable domain reads KAGVTQTPRYLIKTRGQQVTLSCSPISGHRSVSWYQQTPGQGLQFLFEYFSETQRNKGNFPGRFSGRQFSNSRSEMNVSTLELGDSALYLCASSLGSGAEAFFGQGTRLTVV.

This clonotype was recorded many times. This chain links TRBV7-9 with TRBJ2-7, with a weak D call TRBD2 (6 bases). The V end lost 2 bases, the J end lost 6 bases, and 11 bases lay between the germline ends. Germline-derived CDR1 and CDR2 are SEHNR and FQNEAQ (reference sequence). CDR3 length: 13 residues. The CDR3 nucleotides are TGTGCCAGCAGCTTAAGGGCGGGGAGCGAGCAGTACTTC. Encoded protein: CASSLRAGSEQYF.

The rearrangement joins TRBV20-1 to TRBJ1-1, with D unclear. The germline V gene encodes CDR1 DFQATT and CDR2 SNEGSKA (reference sequence). Trimming removed 3 bases from V and 5 bases from J, with 13 bases in between. The CDR3 spans 13 residues. CDR3 in amino acids: CSARVPGGTEAFF. The CDR3 DNA sequence: TGCAGTGCTAGGGTTCCCGGAGGTACTGAAGCTTTCTTT.

This chain uses TRBV18 with TRBJ2-5, with TRBD1 matching 7 bases. This CDR3 spans 14 amino acids. CDR1 and CDR2 from the germline V gene are KGHSH and LQKENI. V lost 5 bases, J lost 1 base, and 4 bases stayed unmatched. The DNA of the CDR3 is TGTGCCAGCTCAAACCGGGACAGCCAAGAGACCCAGTACTTC. Translating it yields CASSNRDSQETQYF.

At least ten counts were recorded for this clonotype. The J gene is TRBJ2-4, the V gene TRBV19; 8 bases fit TRBD2. V gave up 2 bases and J gave up 5 bases; unmatched junction bases: 8. Germline CDR1 LNHDA, CDR2 SQIVND (reference sequence). This CDR3 contains 16 residues. The CDR3 sequence: CASSIKAGGPENIQYF. In DNA, the CDR3 is TGTGCCAGTAGTATAAAGGCGGGAGGCCCGGAAAACATTCAGTACTTC. Together with reference TRBV19 and TRBJ2-4, the CDR3 gives the full variable domain: DGGITQSPKYLFRKEGQNVTLSCEQNLNHDAMYWYRQDPGQGLRLIYYSQIVNDFQKGDIAEGYSVSREKKESFPLTVTSAQKNPTAFYLCASSIKAGGPENIQYFGAGTRLSVL.

This clonotype has only a few counts. The V call is TRBV11-2, the J call TRBJ1-2, with D possibly matching TRBD1 (6 bases). Germline CDR1 reads SGHAT; CDR2 reads FQNNGV. The germline V and J ends were trimmed by 0 bases and 7 bases, with 9 bases remaining between them. CDR3 length: 13 residues. As DNA, the CDR3 is TGTGCCAGCAGCTTAGATAACAGGGTTGGCTACACCTTC. Translation: CASSLDNRVGYTF.

This clonotype was observed at least ten times. J is TRBJ2-1 and V is TRBV27; maybe TRBD2 (5 bases). V shed 0 bases and J shed 0 bases, with 9 bases lying between them. The CDR3 is 16 amino acids. Germline assignment: CDR1 MNHEY and CDR2 SMNVEV (reference sequence). DNA of the CDR3: TGTGCCAGCAGTTTATCGAGAGGGAACTCCTACAATGAGCAGTTCTTC. This encodes CASSLSRGNSYNEQFF.

The table lists this clonotype with a few counts. V usage is TRBV5-1 and J usage is TRBJ2-7; D may be TRBD1 (5 bases). The CDR3 covers 14 residues. The V end was cut by 1 base, the J end by 5 bases, with 13 bases between. Looked up from germline, CDR1 is SGHRS and CDR2 is YFSETQ. DNA of the CDR3: TGCGCCAGCAGCTTGCGGCAGGGCCTGGACGAGCAGTACTTC. It specifies CASSLRQGLDEQYF.

This clonotype came up a few times. The chain is built from TRBV3-1 and TRBJ1-1; D unclear. Trimming stripped 1 base from V and 4 bases from J, with 10 bases between. CDR1 is LGHDT, CDR2 YNNKEL, per germline (reference sequence). The CDR3 extends over 14 amino acids. The CDR3 region is CASSQAAAGTEAFF. CDR3 DNA: TGTGCCAGCAGCCAAGCGGCGGCGGGCACTGAAGCTTTCTTT.